The following is a TCR beta chain sequence with its context. The CDR3 has 17 amino acids. Trimming took 3 bases from V and 4 from J; bases not matched to a gene: 10. CDR1 MNHEY and CDR2 SMNVEV come from the germline V gene (reference sequence). The PCR employed 60 Vbeta primers together with 13 Jbeta primers. Clones were sequenced by immunoSEQ multiplex PCR, and TCRdb holds only the in-frame ones, with some missing. Of tens of thousands of clones listed, 75% to 80% are singletons. The sample originates from a study of cytomegalovirus exposure and HLA in healthy donors. This TCR was recovered from a woman aged 35 to 49 in good health and CMV-seropositive. The specimen sequenced was PBMCs. This chain uses TRBV27 with TRBJ2-3; 10 positions match TRBD2. This chain's CDR3 is CASSFLVSSGSPDTQYF. In DNA form, the CDR3 reads TGTGCCAGCAGTTTTCTGGTTTCTAGCGGGAGCCCAGATACGCAGTATTTT.